This entry describes one TCR beta chain. The antigen is unknown. These data are taken from a study of T-cell memory formation after mild COVID-19. Study results and caveats: Clones that contracted from day 15 to 85 were balanced CD4/CD8, while later expanders leaned CD4+.

TCRdb redid the calling of the 5' RACE reads with MiXCR, one entry per CDR3 protein. The sample has tens of thousands of distinct CDR3 sequences; 9.5% to 12% are singletons. Sequencing input: PBMCs or a T cell subset sorted from them (not recorded which). This TCR was recovered from a man aged 18 to 29 who had mild COVID-19 (a few samples of this study predate the infection). Cell type and time point are not known.

The DNA for the CDR3 is TGTGCCAGCAGTGATGTGGGGTACTTAGCTGGGTCCGAGTCCTACGAGCAGTACTTC. Its translation is CASSDVGYLAGSESYEQYF. This sequence joins TRBV2 and TRBJ2-7; D is unresolved. Germline V CDR1 and CDR2: SNHLY, FYNNEI. V was clipped by 3 bases and J by 1 base, with 25 bases between them. The CDR3 totals 19 residues.